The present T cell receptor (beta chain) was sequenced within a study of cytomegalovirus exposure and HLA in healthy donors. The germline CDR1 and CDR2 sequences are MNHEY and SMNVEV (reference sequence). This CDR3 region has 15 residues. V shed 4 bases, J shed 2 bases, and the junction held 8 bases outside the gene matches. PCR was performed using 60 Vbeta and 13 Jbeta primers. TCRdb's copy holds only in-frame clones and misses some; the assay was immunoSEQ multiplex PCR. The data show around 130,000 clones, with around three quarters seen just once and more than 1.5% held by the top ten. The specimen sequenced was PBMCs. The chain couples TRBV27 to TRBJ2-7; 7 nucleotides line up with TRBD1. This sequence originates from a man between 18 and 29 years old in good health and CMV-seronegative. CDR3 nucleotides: TGTGCCAGCAGTTACCAGACAGGGCTGACCTACGAGCAGTACTTC. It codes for CASSYQTGLTYEQYF.